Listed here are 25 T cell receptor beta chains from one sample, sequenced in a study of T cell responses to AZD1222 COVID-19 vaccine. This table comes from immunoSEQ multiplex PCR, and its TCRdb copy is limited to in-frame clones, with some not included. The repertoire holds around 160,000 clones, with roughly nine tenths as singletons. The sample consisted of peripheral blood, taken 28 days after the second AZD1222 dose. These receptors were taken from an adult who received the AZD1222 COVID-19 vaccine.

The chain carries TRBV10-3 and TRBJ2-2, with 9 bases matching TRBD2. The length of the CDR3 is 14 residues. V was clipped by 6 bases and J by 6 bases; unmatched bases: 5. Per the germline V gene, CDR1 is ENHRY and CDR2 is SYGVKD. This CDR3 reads CAIRGSGSAGELFF. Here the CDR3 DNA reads TGTGCCATCAGGGGTAGCGGGAGTGCCGGGGAGCTGTTTTTT.

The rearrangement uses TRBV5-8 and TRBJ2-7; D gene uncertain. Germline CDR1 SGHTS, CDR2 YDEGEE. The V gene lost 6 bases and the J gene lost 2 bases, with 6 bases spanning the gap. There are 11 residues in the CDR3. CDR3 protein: CASIWAYEQYF. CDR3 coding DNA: TGTGCCAGCATCTGGGCCTACGAGCAGTACTTC.

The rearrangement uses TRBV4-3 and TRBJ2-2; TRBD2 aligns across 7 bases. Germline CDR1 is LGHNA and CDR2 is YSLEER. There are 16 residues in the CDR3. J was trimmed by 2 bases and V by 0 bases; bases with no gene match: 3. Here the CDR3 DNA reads TGCGCCAGCAGCCAAGAAGCGGGACCCAACACCGGGGAGCTGTTTTTT. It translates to CASSQEAGPNTGELFF.

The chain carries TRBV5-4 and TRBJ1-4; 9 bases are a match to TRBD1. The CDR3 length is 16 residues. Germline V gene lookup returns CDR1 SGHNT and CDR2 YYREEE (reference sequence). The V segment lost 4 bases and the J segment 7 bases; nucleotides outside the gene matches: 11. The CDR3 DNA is TGTGCCAGCAGCCTAAAATCCGGGACAGGGCTTGAAAAACTGTTTTTT. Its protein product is CASSLKSGTGLEKLFF.

CDR3 loop: CASSALREGAKSSYEQYF. CDR3 in DNA: TGTGCCAGTAGTGCCCTCCGCGAAGGGGCGAAGAGCTCCTACGAGCAGTACTTC. The rearrangement links TRBV19 to TRBJ2-7; perhaps TRBD1 as D (5 bases). From germline, CDR1 is LNHDA and CDR2 SQIVND (reference sequence). V dropped 5 bases and J dropped 0 bases, with 23 bases sitting between them. The CDR3 runs to 18 residues.

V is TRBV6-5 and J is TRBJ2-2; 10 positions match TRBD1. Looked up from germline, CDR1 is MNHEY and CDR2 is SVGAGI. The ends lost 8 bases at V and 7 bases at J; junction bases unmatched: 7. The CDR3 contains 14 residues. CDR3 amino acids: CASAMTGGFGELFF. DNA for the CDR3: TGTGCCAGCGCCATGACAGGGGGCTTCGGGGAGCTGTTTTTT.

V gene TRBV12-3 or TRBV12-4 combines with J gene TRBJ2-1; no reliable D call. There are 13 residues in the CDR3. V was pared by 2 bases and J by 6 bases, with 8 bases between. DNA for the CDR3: TGTGCCAGCAGTTTACTCTCATTCAATGAGCAGTTCTTC. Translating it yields CASSLLSFNEQFF.

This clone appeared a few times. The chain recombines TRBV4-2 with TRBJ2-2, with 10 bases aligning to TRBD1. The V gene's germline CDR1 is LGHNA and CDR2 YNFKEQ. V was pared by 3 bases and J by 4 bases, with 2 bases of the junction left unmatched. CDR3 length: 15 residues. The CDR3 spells CASSQRTGGTGELFF. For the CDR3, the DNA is TGTGCCAGCAGCCAGCGGACAGGGGGCACCGGGGAGCTGTTTTTT.

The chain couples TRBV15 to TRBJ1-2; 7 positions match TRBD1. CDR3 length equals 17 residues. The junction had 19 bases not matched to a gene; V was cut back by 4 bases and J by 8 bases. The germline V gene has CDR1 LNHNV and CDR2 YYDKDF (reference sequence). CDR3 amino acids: CATSTDLTGRTLRGYTF. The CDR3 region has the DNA TGTGCCACCAGCACAGATTTGACAGGGAGGACGTTGCGGGGCTACACCTTC.

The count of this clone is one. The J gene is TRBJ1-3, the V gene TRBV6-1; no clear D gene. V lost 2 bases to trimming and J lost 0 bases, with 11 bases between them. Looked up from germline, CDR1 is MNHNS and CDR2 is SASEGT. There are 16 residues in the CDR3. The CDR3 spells CASSESLGSSGNTIYF. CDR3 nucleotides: TGTGCCAGCAGTGAAAGTTTGGGCAGCTCTGGAAACACCATATATTTT.

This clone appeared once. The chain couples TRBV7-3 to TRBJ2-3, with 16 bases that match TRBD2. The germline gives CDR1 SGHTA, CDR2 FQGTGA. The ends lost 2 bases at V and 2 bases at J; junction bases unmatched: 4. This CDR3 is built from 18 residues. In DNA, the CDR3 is TGTGCCAGCAGCTTATCCGGGACTAGCGGGAGGGACACAGATACGCAGTATTTT. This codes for CASSLSGTSGRDTDTQYF.

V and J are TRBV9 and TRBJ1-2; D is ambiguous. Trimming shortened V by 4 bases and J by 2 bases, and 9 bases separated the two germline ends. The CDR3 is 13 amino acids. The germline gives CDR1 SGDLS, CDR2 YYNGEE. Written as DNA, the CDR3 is TGTGCCAGCAGCCAGACGGAGAACTATGGCTACACCTTC. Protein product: CASSQTENYGYTF. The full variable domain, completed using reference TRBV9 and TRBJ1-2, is DSGVTQTPKHLITATGQRVTLRCSPRSGDLSVYWYQQSLDQGLQFLIQYYNGEERAKGNILERFSAQQFPDLHSELNLSSLELGDSALYFCASSQTENYGYTFGSGTRLTVV.

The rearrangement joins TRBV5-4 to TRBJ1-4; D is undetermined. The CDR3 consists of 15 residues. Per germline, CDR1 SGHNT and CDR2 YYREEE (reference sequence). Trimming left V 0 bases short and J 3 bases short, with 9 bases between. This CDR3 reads CASSLAGLANEKLFF. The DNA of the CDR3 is TGTGCCAGCAGCTTGGCCGGGTTGGCTAATGAAAAACTGTTTTTT.

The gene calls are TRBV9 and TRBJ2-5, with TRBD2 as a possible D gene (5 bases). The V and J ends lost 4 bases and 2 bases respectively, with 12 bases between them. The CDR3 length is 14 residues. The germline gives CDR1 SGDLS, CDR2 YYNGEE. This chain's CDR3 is CASSPSAGQETQYF. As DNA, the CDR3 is TGTGCCAGCAGCCCTTCGGCGGGTCAAGAGACCCAGTACTTC.

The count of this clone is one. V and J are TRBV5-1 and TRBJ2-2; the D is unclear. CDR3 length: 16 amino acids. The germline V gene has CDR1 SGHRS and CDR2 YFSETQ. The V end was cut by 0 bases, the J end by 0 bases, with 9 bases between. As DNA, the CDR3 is TGCGCCAGCAGCTTGGCCAGGTATCCGAACACCGGGGAGCTGTTTTTT. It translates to CASSLARYPNTGELFF.

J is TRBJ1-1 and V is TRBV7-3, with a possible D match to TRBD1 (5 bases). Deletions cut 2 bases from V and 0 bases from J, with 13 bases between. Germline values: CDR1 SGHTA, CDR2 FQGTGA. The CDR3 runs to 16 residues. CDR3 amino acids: CASSLSGASLNTEAFF. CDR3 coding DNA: TGTGCCAGCAGCTTATCCGGGGCAAGTCTGAACACTGAAGCTTTCTTT. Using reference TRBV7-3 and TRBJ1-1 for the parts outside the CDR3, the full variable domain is GAGVSQTPSNKVTEKGKYVELRCDPISGHTALYWYRQSLGQGPEFLIYFQGTGAADDSGLPNDRFFAVRPEGSVSTLKIQRTERGDSAVYLCASSLSGASLNTEAFFGQGTRLTVV.

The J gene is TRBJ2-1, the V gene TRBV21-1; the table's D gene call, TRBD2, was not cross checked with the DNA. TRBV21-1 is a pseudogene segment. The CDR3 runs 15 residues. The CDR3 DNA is TGTGCCAGCAGCAAAGCAAGGGAGGGAGAGAATGAGCAGTTCTTC. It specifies CASSKAREGENEQFF.

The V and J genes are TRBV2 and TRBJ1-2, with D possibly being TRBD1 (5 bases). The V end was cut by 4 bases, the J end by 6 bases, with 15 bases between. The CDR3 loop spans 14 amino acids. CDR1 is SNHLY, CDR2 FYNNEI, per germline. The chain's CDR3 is CASSVMGGYNGYTF. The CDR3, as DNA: TGTGCCAGCAGTGTTATGGGGGGTTATAATGGCTACACCTTC. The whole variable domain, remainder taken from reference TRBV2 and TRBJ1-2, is EPEVTQTPSHQVTQMGQEVILRCVPISNHLYFYWYRQILGQKVEFLVSFYNNEISEKSEIFDDQFSVERPDGSNFTLKIRSTKLEDSAMYFCASSVMGGYNGYTFGSGTRLTVV.

CDR3 region: CASSQELGGGAVTQYF. The CDR3 DNA follows: TGTGCCAGCAGCCAAGAATTAGGCGGGGGGGCCGTGACCCAGTACTTC. This sequence joins TRBV4-2 and TRBJ2-5, with 9 bases lining up with TRBD2. The CDR3 consists of 16 residues. V lost 0 bases to trimming and J lost 7 bases; unmatched junction nucleotides: 9. The germline V gene encodes CDR1 LGHNA and CDR2 YNFKEQ.

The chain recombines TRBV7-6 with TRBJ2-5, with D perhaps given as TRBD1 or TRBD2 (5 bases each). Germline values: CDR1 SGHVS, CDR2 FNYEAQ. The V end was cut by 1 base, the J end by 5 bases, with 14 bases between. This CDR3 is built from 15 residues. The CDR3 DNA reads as TGTGCCAGCAGCTTAGGGGGGTTTGAGACGGAGACCCAGTACTTC. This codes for CASSLGGFETETQYF.

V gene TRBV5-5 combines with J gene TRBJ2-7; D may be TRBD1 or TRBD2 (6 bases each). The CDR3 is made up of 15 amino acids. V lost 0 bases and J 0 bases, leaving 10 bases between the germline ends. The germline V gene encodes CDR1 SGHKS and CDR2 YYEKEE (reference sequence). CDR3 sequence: CASSLGGTSSYEQYF. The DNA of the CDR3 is TGTGCCAGCAGCTTGGGCGGGACAAGCTCCTACGAGCAGTACTTC. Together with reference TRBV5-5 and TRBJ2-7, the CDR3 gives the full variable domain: DAGVTQSPTHLIKTRGQQVTLRCSPISGHKSVSWYQQVLGQGPQFIFQYYEKEERGRGNFPDRFSARQFPNYSSELNVNALLLGDSALYLCASSLGGTSSYEQYFGPGTRLTVT.

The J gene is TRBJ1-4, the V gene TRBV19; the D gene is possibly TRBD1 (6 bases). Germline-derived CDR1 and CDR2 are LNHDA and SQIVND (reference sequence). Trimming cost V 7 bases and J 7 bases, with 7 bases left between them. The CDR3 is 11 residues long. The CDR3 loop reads CASKQGEKLFF. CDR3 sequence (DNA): TGTGCCAGTAAACAGGGTGAAAAACTGTTTTTT.

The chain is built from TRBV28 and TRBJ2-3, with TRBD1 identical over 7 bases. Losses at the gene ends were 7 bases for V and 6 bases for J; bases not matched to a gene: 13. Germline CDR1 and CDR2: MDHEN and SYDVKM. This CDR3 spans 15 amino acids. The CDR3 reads CASNTGAAGADTQYF. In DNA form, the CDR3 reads TGTGCCAGCAATACAGGGGCCGCCGGAGCTGATACGCAGTATTTT. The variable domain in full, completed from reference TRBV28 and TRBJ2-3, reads DVKVTQSSRYLVKRTGEKVFLECVQDMDHENMFWYRQDPGLGLRLIYFSYDVKMKEKGDIPEGYSVSREKKERFSLILESASTNQTSMYLCASNTGAAGADTQYFGPGTRLTVL.

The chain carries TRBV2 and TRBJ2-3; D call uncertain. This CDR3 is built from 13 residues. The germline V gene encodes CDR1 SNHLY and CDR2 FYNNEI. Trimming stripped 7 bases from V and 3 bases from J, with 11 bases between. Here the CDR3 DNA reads TGTGCCAGCAATCCCCGCGGAACAGATACGCAGTATTTT. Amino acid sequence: CASNPRGTDTQYF.

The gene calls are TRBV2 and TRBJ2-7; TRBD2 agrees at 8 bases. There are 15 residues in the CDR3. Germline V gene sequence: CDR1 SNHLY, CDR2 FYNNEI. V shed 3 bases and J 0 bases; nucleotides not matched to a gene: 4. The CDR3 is CASSDIGGGSYEQYF. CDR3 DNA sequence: TGTGCCAGCAGTGATATCGGGGGGGGCTCCTACGAGCAGTACTTC. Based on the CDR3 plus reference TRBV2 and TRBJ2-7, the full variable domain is EPEVTQTPSHQVTQMGQEVILRCVPISNHLYFYWYRQILGQKVEFLVSFYNNEISEKSEIFDDQFSVERPDGSNFTLKIRSTKLEDSAMYFCASSDIGGGSYEQYFGPGTRLTVT.